Following are 19 T cell receptor beta chains from one sample sequenced in a study of regulatory T cells in long-lasting Graves disease. Library construction for TCR beta used iRepertoire HTBI primers and Arm-PCR of CDR3 regions. TCRdb analysed the multiplex PCR reads with MiXCR anew, one entry per CDR3 protein. This table has 400,000 to 500,000 distinct CDR3 sequences, about 20% appearing once. Time point reported: persistent/refractory GD, antithyroid drugs over 5 years with positive TRAb. The TCR library was made from RNA that had been extracted from PBMCs in TRIzol. Material: peripheral blood mononuclear cells (PBMCs), obtained when the disease was refractory, from a patient treated with antithyroid drugs. The receptors come from a female donor with Graves disease.

With regard to this clonotype: One end of the junction is discordant with germline, which a read error may explain. The V gene is TRBV14, the J gene TRBJ2-4, with 16 bases fitting TRBD2. The CDR3 covers 16 residues. Germline V gene sequence: CDR1 SGHDN, CDR2 FVKESK. The CDR3 loop reads CASSQDSGLAGGLPSF. The CDR3 DNA reads TGTGCCAGCAGCCAAGATTCGGGACTAGCGGGAGGGCTTCCCTCCTTC.

This chain joins TRBV15 and TRBJ1-4; a weak D match, TRBD1 (5 bases). CDR3 length: 13 residues. The V end lost 9 bases, the J end lost 8 bases, and 16 bases lay between the germline ends. CDR1 and CDR2 from the germline V gene are LNHNV and YYDKDF (reference sequence). CDR3 residues: CATTGGRWEKLFF. The DNA of the CDR3 is TGTGCCACAACAGGCGGAAGGTGGGAAAAACTGTTTTTT. The full variable domain, in which reference TRBV15 and TRBJ1-4 provide the parts outside the CDR3, is DAMVIQNPRYQVTQFGKPVTLSCSQTLNHNVMYWYQQKSSQAPKLLFHYYDKDFNNEADTPDNFQSRRPNTSFCFLDIRSPGLGDTAMYLCATTGGRWEKLFFGSGTQLSVL.

The V call is TRBV7-2, the J call TRBJ1-3; D is unclear. Trimming took 0 bases from V and 4 from J, leaving 4 bases between them. CDR3 length equals 13 residues. In germline, CDR1 is SGHTA, CDR2 FQGNSA. Here the CDR3 DNA reads TGTGCCAGCAGCTTAGCGCCGGGAAACACCATATATTTT. Protein: CASSLAPGNTIYF.

Regarding this clonotype: A single base separates this from a much larger clone, so it may be a read error. The V and J genes are TRBV12-3 or TRBV12-4 and TRBJ1-4, with 7 nucleotides matching TRBD1. The CDR3 extends over 16 amino acids. The CDR3 here is CASKLGGYRGNEKLLF. CDR3 in DNA: TGTGCCAGCAAGCTCGGTGGTTACAGGGGTAATGAAAAACTGCTTTTT.

The V and J genes are TRBV27 and TRBJ1-6, with no clear D. V lost 4 bases to trimming and J lost 7 bases, with 29 bases between them. This CDR3 has 20 amino acids. The germline V gene encodes CDR1 MNHEY and CDR2 SMNVEV (reference sequence). The CDR3 bases are TGTGCCAGCAGTTCCCTCATTTGGGGTACGGGTGGAGGAGAGAATTCACCCCTCCACTTT. It yields the protein CASSSLIWGTGGGENSPLHF.

This chain uses TRBV7-2 with TRBJ1-5; 7 positions match TRBD1. There are 15 residues in the CDR3. Germline V lookup: CDR1 SGHTA, CDR2 FQGNSA. J was trimmed by 7 bases and V by 3 bases; bases with no gene match: 9. CDR3 amino acids: CASSFDRVSGQPQHF. DNA of the CDR3: TGTGCCAGCAGCTTTGACAGGGTATCTGGGCAGCCCCAGCATTTT.

The chain uses TRBV12-3 or TRBV12-4 and TRBJ2-6, with a weak D call TRBD2 (5 bases). The germline V and J ends were trimmed by 7 bases and 2 bases, with 15 bases remaining between them. The CDR3 totals 16 residues. The CDR3 region has the DNA TGTGCCAGCAAGGAGGCGGGCAGCCCTGGGGCCAACGTCCTGACTTTC. This gives the protein CASKEAGSPGANVLTF.

A single count supports this clonotype. This sequence joins TRBV7-9 and TRBJ2-5; D is ambiguous. This CDR3 has 14 amino acids. Germline assignment: CDR1 SEHNR and CDR2 FQNEAQ (reference sequence). Deletions cut 5 bases from V and 2 bases from J, with 12 bases between. The CDR3 DNA follows: TGTGCCAGCAGCAAGGAAACAAGACAAGAGACCCAGTACTTC. This encodes CASSKETRQETQYF.

In its sample, this clonotype was seen many times. The CDR3 sequence is CATQLGAQETQYF. The CDR3 coding sequence is TGTGCCACCCAACTAGGGGCACAAGAGACCCAGTACTTC. V and J are TRBV24-1 and TRBJ2-5; D is perhaps TRBD1 or TRBD2 (5 bases each). The ends were cut back, 9 bases at V and 2 bases at J, with 12 bases in the middle. The CDR3 is made up of 13 amino acids. Looked up from germline, CDR1 is KGHDR and CDR2 is SFDVKD.

V is TRBV11-2 and J is TRBJ1-3; D call uncertain. V was pared by 2 bases and J by 6 bases, with 14 bases between. Per the germline V gene, CDR1 is SGHAT and CDR2 is FQNNGV. This CDR3 contains 15 residues. DNA for the CDR3: TGTGCCAGCAGCTTAAGTTCAGGTCTTGAAAACACCATATATTTT. Its translation: CASSLSSGLENTIYF.

The J gene is TRBJ1-6, the V gene TRBV12-3 or TRBV12-4; 8 bases align to TRBD1. The junction had 16 bases not matched to a gene; V was cut back by 6 bases and J by 15 bases. This CDR3 has 15 amino acids. The CDR3 DNA sequence: TGTGCCAGCAGCATGGGCGGACAGGGCATTACAGGCCTCCACTTT. The encoded protein is CASSMGGQGITGLHF.

The V call is TRBV20-1, the J call TRBJ1-2; TRBD1 matches 7 bases. This CDR3 has 15 amino acids. With 5 bases clipped from V and 7 bases from J, the junction kept 16 bases outside the gene matches. Germline lookup yields CDR1 DFQATT and CDR2 SNEGSKA (reference sequence). CDR3 residues: CSASPRQGGVAGYTF. The CDR3 bases are TGCAGTGCTTCTCCCCGACAGGGAGGTGTCGCTGGCTACACCTTC.

The table lists this clonotype with many counts. This chain links TRBV10-3 with TRBJ2-7; no definite D call. The CDR3 runs 12 residues. Per the germline V gene, CDR1 is ENHRY and CDR2 is SYGVKD. V was cut by 9 bases and J by 2 bases, with 11 bases left in between. The CDR3 protein is CAIRASAYEQYF. The DNA of the CDR3 is TGTGCCATTAGAGCATCCGCCTACGAGCAGTACTTC.

This clonotype was seen repeatedly, ten times or more. The V and J genes are TRBV12-3 or TRBV12-4 and TRBJ2-5; 8 positions agree with TRBD1. This CDR3 is 15 amino acids long. V shed 5 bases, J shed 5 bases, and the junction held 10 bases outside the gene matches. CDR3 residues: CASSPRTGIVETQYF. Written as DNA, the CDR3 is TGTGCCAGCAGTCCGCGGACAGGGATTGTGGAGACCCAGTACTTC.

The rearrangement links TRBV12-3 or TRBV12-4 to TRBJ2-7, with D uncertain. This CDR3 region has 11 residues. The V end lost 7 bases, the J end lost 7 bases, and 11 bases lay between the germline ends. CDR3 coding DNA: TGTGCCAGCAATGAAGGTAAAGAGCAGTACTTC. Encoded protein: CASNEGKEQYF.

A few counts support this clonotype. The gene calls are TRBV29-1 and TRBJ2-2, with TRBD1 matching 8 bases. From germline, CDR1 is SQVTM and CDR2 ANQGSEA. This CDR3 spans 12 amino acids. Germline trimming cut 6 bases from V and 6 bases from J; bases unmatched to any gene: 3. This chain's CDR3 is CSVQTGAGELFF. CDR3 coding DNA: TGCAGCGTCCAGACAGGGGCCGGGGAGCTGTTTTTT.

This clonotype was seen ten or more times. The J gene is TRBJ1-1, the V gene TRBV6-5; unclear D gene. Germline lookup yields CDR1 MNHEY and CDR2 SVGAGI. This CDR3 region has 13 residues. V was trimmed by 3 bases and J by 3 bases, leaving 8 bases between them. DNA for the CDR3: TGTGCCAGCAGTTATGGAGATTACACTGAAGCTTTCTTT. This gives the protein CASSYGDYTEAFF.

This clonotype was found a few times. The rearrangement joins TRBV30 to TRBJ1-4; 9 bases match TRBD1. V dropped 1 base and J dropped 12; count of bases not matched to a gene: 0. CDR1 and CDR2 (germline): GTSNPN, SVGIG (reference sequence). This CDR3 is 11 amino acids long. CDR3 protein: CAWSGQGELFF. CDR3 sequence (DNA): TGTGCCTGGAGTGGACAGGGGGAACTGTTTTTT. The variable domain in full, completed from reference TRBV30 and TRBJ1-4, reads SQTIHQWPATLVQPVGSPLSLECTVEGTSNPNLYWYRQAAGRGLQLLFYSVGIGQISSEVPQNLSASRPQDRQFILSSKKLLLSDSGFYLCAWSGQGELFFGSGTQLSVL.

This clonotype was detected many times. This sequence joins TRBV2 and TRBJ1-5; TRBD1 aligns across 7 bases. The germline gives CDR1 SNHLY, CDR2 FYNNEI. Trimming at V came to 7 bases and at J to 2 bases, leaving 5 bases not matched to a gene. The CDR3 extends over 14 amino acids. This CDR3 reads CASKGDRGNQPQHF. The CDR3 DNA reads as TGTGCCAGCAAGGGGGACAGAGGCAATCAGCCCCAGCATTTT.